This TCR beta chain was documented in a study of vaccination and CD4 T cells after COVID-19. Study details: Two doses of either BNT162b2 or mRNA-1273 vaccine were given to participants. Cells were stimulated with overlapping spike peptides from SARS-CoV-2, HCoV-NL63, HCoV-OC43 and HCoV-229E.

Sequencing of DNA taken from cultured CD4+ T cells relied on the Oncomine TCR Beta short-read assay. From the PCR reads, TCRdb called clonotypes with MiXCR, one entry per CDR3 protein. The sample has some 15,000 distinct CDR3 sequences, 36% seen once. The treatment: roughly nine-day PBMC culture with coronavirus spike peptide pools or control peptides (ViraFEST assay). Expanded clonotypes were found by TCR sequencing after peptide-pool stimulation (ViraFEST). Each of days 3 and 7 saw half the medium replaced by fresh IL-2 medium. Germline values: CDR1 SGHVS, CDR2 FQNEAQ. Trimming took 2 bases from V and 1 from J, leaving 6 bases between them. The CDR3 loop spans 15 amino acids. Relative to its sample, this clonotype is medium-sized. Its antigen is still unknown.

The clonotype originates from a human donor who received a COVID-19 vaccine. V usage is TRBV7-8 and J usage is TRBJ2-6; no clear D gene. Sample: CD4+ T cells from blood, cultured in vitro, taken before SARS-CoV-2 vaccination. The CDR3 DNA reads as TGTGCCAGCAGCTTATTGGGATCTGGGGCCAACGTCCTGACTTTC. It codes for CASSLLGSGANVLTF. Full variable domain (missing parts from reference TRBV7-8 and TRBJ2-6): GAGVSQSPRYKVAKRGQDVALRCDPISGHVSLFWYQQALGQGPEFLTYFQNEAQLDKSGLPSDRFFAERPEGSVSTLKIQRTQQEDSAVYLCASSLLGSGANVLTFGAGSRLTVL.